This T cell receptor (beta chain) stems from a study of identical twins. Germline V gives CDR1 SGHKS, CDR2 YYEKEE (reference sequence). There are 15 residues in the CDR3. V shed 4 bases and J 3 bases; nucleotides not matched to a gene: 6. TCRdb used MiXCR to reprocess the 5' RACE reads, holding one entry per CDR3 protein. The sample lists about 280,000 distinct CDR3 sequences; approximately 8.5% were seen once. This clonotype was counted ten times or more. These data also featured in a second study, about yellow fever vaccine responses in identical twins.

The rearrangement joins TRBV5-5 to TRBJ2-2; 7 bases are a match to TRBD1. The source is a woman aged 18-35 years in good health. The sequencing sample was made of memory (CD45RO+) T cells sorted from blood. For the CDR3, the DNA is TGTGCCAGCAGCCGACAGGGCGCGGACACCGGGGAGCTGTTTTTT. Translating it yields CASSRQGADTGELFF. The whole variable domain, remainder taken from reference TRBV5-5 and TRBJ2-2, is DAGVTQSPTHLIKTRGQQVTLRCSPISGHKSVSWYQQVLGQGPQFIFQYYEKEERGRGNFPDRFSARQFPNYSSELNVNALLLGDSALYLCASSRQGADTGELFFGEGSRLTVL.